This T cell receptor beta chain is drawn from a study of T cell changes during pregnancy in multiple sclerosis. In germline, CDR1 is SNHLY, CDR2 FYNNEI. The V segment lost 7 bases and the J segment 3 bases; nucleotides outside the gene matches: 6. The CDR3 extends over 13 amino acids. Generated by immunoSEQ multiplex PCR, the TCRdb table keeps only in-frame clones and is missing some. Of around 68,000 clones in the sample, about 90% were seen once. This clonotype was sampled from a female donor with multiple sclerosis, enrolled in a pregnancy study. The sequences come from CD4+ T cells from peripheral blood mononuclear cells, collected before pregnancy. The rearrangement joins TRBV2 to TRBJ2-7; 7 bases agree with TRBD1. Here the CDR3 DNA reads TGTGCCAGCAACCGGGACAGTATCTACGAGCAGTACTTC. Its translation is CASNRDSIYEQYF.